Sequencing of this T cell receptor (beta chain) was carried out in a study of shared clonotypes between healthy human individuals. Naivety among CD8 cells was defined by CD45RO negativity and positive CCR7 selection, thereby excluding terminally differentiated effector memory CD45RA+ cells. Genomic DNA of every subset was divided equally among multiple immunoSEQ plates. Assay: immunoSEQ multiplex PCR; the TCRdb copy retains only in-frame clones and omits some. The repertoire includes about 2 million clones, approximately 95% of them detected once, and 1.1% sits in the top ten. Study-wide results and limits: Larger estimated richness was generally seen in naive subsets than in memory subsets. There were few donors, and this limited the genetic and exposure-history diversity represented. Rarefaction curves obtained for sorted subsets showed sequencing incomplete despite large depth.

Trimming stripped 1 base from V and 3 bases from J, with 13 bases between. This CDR3 is 16 amino acids long. Germline V CDR1 and CDR2: SGHVS, FNYEAQ. About this clone itself: Its antigen is currently unknown.

This receptor was identified in a man in his late teens or twenties in good health. The rearrangement joins TRBV7-6 to TRBJ2-1, with TRBD2 as a possible D gene (6 bases). The specimen was naive CD8+ T cells sorted from blood. The CDR3: CASSLVSAGFYNEQFF. CDR3 DNA sequence: TGTGCCAGCAGCTTAGTTTCAGCGGGCTTCTACAATGAGCAGTTCTTC. The full variable domain, its missing parts supplied by reference TRBV7-6 and TRBJ2-1, is GAGVSQSPRYKVTKRGQDVALRCDPISGHVSLYWYRQALGQGPEFLTYFNYEAQQDKSGLPNDRFSAERPEGSISTLTIQRTEQRDSAMYRCASSLVSAGFYNEQFFGPGTRLTVL.